The entry below describes one T cell receptor beta chain. This record comes from a study of blood T cell repertoires in COVID-19. Study-wide context: T cells, B-cell-depleted T cells, or PBMCs provided the cDNA or gDNA that served as material.

The CDR3 length is 16 residues. Looked up from germline, CDR1 is MGHRA and CDR2 is YSYEKL. J gave up 2 bases and V 1 base, and 8 bases lay outside the gene matches. How the authors handled the data: Estimated nucleated cell counts came from reference gene primer amplification. The assay was immunoSEQ multiplex PCR, and TCRdb's table has in-frame clones only and misses some. For V, J and clone size, that table is used; D and trimming come from the DNA. The sample includes just under 60,000 clones, more than 75% of them seen just once. The source is a human donor with active COVID-19. The donor label of this sample is uncertain. This chain connects TRBV4-1 to TRBJ2-7; 7 nucleotides agree with TRBD2. Sequencing was performed on peripheral blood. The CDR3 DNA sequence: TGCGCCAGCAGCCAAGTTTCCAGCGGGATAACCTACGAGCAGTACTTC. It yields the protein CASSQVSSGITYEQYF.